This T cell receptor beta chain was found in a study of cytomegalovirus exposure and HLA in healthy donors. These donors counted as nominally healthy when sampled, but unrecorded immune exposures were likely. Germline V lookup: CDR1 SGHDN, CDR2 FVKESK. Trimming removed 1 base at V and 10 bases at J, with 13 bases between. The CDR3 has 13 amino acids. The PCR made use of 60 Vbeta and 13 Jbeta primers. Repertoires were generated with immunoSEQ multiplex PCR, while TCRdb's copy carries only in-frame clones and drops some. The sample lists about 150,000 clones, around 80% occurring once. The clonotype comes from a man aged 18 to 35 in good health and CMV-seronegative. The chain links TRBV14 to TRBJ1-2; D remains unclear. Sequencing used PBMCs. The CDR3 region has the DNA TGTGCCAGCAGCCAAGGTGCGGGTTACGACTACACCTTC. It codes for CASSQGAGYDYTF. The entire variable domain, with the rest obtained from reference TRBV14 and TRBJ1-2, is as follows: EAGVTQFPSHSVIEKGQTVTLRCDPISGHDNLYWYRRVMGKEIKFLLHFVKESKQDESGMPNNRFLAERTGGTYSTLKVQPAELEDSGVYFCASSQGAGYDYTFGSGTRLTVV.